This TCR beta chain was sequenced during a study of blood T cell repertoires in COVID-19. CDR3 length: 14 residues. V lost 8 bases, J lost 0 bases, and 14 bases lay in between. Germline V gene lookup returns CDR1 GTSNPN and CDR2 SVGIG (reference sequence). The repertoire was sequenced with immunoSEQ multiplex PCR; TCRdb's copy has only in-frame clones and lacks some. This table has over 250,000 clones, approximately 83% appearing once. The TCR was taken from a woman in her sixties or seventies with acute or convalescent COVID-19. The chain combines TRBV30 with TRBJ2-1; perhaps TRBD1 as D (6 bases). Sequenced input: peripheral blood. For the CDR3, the DNA is TGTGCCGGAGACTCAGGGGACTCCTACAATGAGCAGTTCTTC. Protein product: CAGDSGDSYNEQFF. Full variable domain (remainder filled in from reference TRBV30 and TRBJ2-1): SQTIHQWPATLVQPVGSPLSLECTVEGTSNPNLYWYRQAAGRGLQLLFYSVGIGQISSEVPQNLSASRPQDRQFILSSKKLLLSDSGFYLCAGDSGDSYNEQFFGPGTRLTVL.